This T cell receptor beta chain was recorded in a study of Ad26.COV2.S vaccination and SARS-CoV-2 variants. Background on the study: Donor participated within the Ad26.COV2.S arm of the COV1001 trial. Whole-study findings and limits: Recipients of either vaccine or placebo displayed similar breadth of non-spike TCRs. Responses of spike-specific T cells (both CD8+ and CD4+) reportedly showed substantial breadth after vaccination.

This CDR3 is 12 amino acids long. The germline V gene encodes CDR1 LNHNV and CDR2 YYDKDF (reference sequence). Stated treatment: 19 received Ad26.COV2.S at low or high dose, single or two shots; roughly five received placebo; per-sample allocation not given. All samples were drawn on day 63, counting from the first vaccine or placebo injection. An adult donor aged 18-55 years was enrolled in Boston. The protocol was immunoSEQ multiplex PCR, while the TCRdb copy is restricted to in-frame clones and leaves out a portion. The data show 320,000 or so clones, with roughly 90% seen just once and around 5.5% held by the top ten. Only one count was recorded for this clone. Its antigen is as yet unknown. The junction and the germline gene differ at one end; a read error may be behind it.

The chain recombines TRBV15 with TRBJ2-5; D is perhaps TRBD2 (6 bases). The specimen comprised peripheral blood, sampled in a trial of Ad26.COV2.S vaccine versus placebo. The receptor was derived from a person aged 18 to 65 who received the Ad26.COV2.S COVID-19 vaccine or a placebo. The CDR3: CATSREMAGSDF. The CDR3, as DNA: TGTGCCACCAGCAGAGAAATGGCGGGGTCCGACTTC.